These 27 T cell receptor beta chains share one sample of origin, sequenced in a study of control samples from healthy donors and cancer patients. The method was immunoSEQ multiplex PCR; TCRdb's version includes in-frame clones alone and lacks a portion of them. Altogether about 130,000 clones are present, approximately 92% being singletons, with the ten largest covering over 0.5%. The sequenced sample consisted of PBMCs. The receptors come from a man older than 75 with head and neck cancer.

The gene calls are TRBV6-5 and TRBJ2-7; TRBD1 might be the D (5 bases). The CDR3 contains 12 residues. The V and J ends lost 7 bases and 0 bases respectively, with 7 bases between them. CDR1 is MNHEY, CDR2 SVGAGI, per germline. This CDR3 is CASKDTSYEQYF. DNA of the CDR3: TGTGCCAGCAAGGACACCTCCTACGAGCAGTACTTC.

The J gene is TRBJ2-7, the V gene TRBV5-4; possible D gene TRBD1, 6 bases. Germline-derived CDR1 and CDR2 are SGHNT and YYREEE (reference sequence). The CDR3 extends over 15 amino acids. Trimming left V 1 base short and J 7 bases short, with 18 bases between. In DNA, the CDR3 is TGTGCCAGCAGCTTGCCCAATTCAGGCACAGGGGAGCAGTACTTC. Translation: CASSLPNSGTGEQYF.

The chain couples TRBV2 to TRBJ2-3; 9 bases agree with TRBD2. The ends lost 6 bases at V and 2 bases at J; junction bases unmatched: 6. Germline values: CDR1 SNHLY, CDR2 FYNNEI. The CDR3 extends over 15 amino acids. DNA of the CDR3: TGTGCCAGCAGCCCCAGCGGGGGGCTCACAGATACGCAGTATTTT. Encoded protein: CASSPSGGLTDTQYF.

This clone has just a few counts. The chain is built from TRBV24-1 and TRBJ2-3; no reliable D call. CDR1 and CDR2 (germline): KGHDR, SFDVKD. The V gene lost 2 bases and the J gene lost 7 bases, with 9 bases spanning the gap. CDR3 size: 13 residues. The DNA of the CDR3 is TGTGCCACCAGTGATTCCCCTACTAATACGCAGTATTTT. Its translation: CATSDSPTNTQYF.

V usage is TRBV6-4 and J usage is TRBJ2-2; 7 positions agree with TRBD2. Germline lookup yields CDR1 MRHNA and CDR2 SNTAGT. The V segment lost 6 bases and the J segment 8 bases; nucleotides outside the gene matches: 18. This CDR3 is built from 17 residues. CDR3 sequence reads: CASSQGSSGTPGGELFF. The CDR3 nucleotides are TGTGCCAGCAGCCAGGGATCCAGCGGGACCCCGGGAGGGGAGCTGTTTTTT.

The CDR3 DNA follows: TGTGCCAGCAGTTACGACGGCGGGAGCAGGTCCGAGCAGTACTTC. Translating gives CASSYDGGSRSEQYF. The J gene is TRBJ2-7, the V gene TRBV6-5, with 7 bases aligning to TRBD2. V lost 2 bases and J lost 6; bases outside the gene matches: 10. This CDR3 is 15 amino acids long. Germline V gives CDR1 MNHEY, CDR2 SVGAGI.

This clone was detected only a few times. The genes are TRBV2 and TRBJ1-3; D remains unclear. Trimming cost V 7 bases and J 0 bases, with 7 bases left between them. Germline CDR1 and CDR2: SNHLY and FYNNEI. The CDR3 loop spans 13 amino acids. The CDR3 is CASMGSSGNTIYF. In DNA form, the CDR3 reads TGTGCCAGCATGGGAAGCTCTGGAAACACCATATATTTT. Using reference TRBV2 and TRBJ1-3 for the parts outside the CDR3, the full variable domain is EPEVTQTPSHQVTQMGQEVILRCVPISNHLYFYWYRQILGQKVEFLVSFYNNEISEKSEIFDDQFSVERPDGSNFTLKIRSTKLEDSAMYFCASMGSSGNTIYFGEGSWLTVV.

J is TRBJ2-4 and V is TRBV4-1; no definite D call. Germline V CDR1 and CDR2: MGHRA, YSYEKL. This CDR3 contains 12 residues. Deletions cut 3 bases from V and 6 bases from J, with 6 bases between. The CDR3 DNA follows: TGCGCCAGCAGCCAGGGCGGAAACATTCAGTACTTC. As protein: CASSQGGNIQYF.

The chain is built from TRBV2 and TRBJ1-5; 7 positions agree with TRBD1. The trim removed 3 bases at V and 0 bases at J, leaving 5 bases unmatched. CDR1 and CDR2 from the germline V gene are SNHLY and FYNNEI. The CDR3 runs to 16 residues. The CDR3: CASSDPTGDSNQPQHF. In DNA, the CDR3 is TGTGCCAGCAGTGATCCAACAGGGGATAGCAATCAGCCCCAGCATTTT.

The chain uses TRBV29-1 and TRBJ1-4; TRBD1 matches 10 bases. Trimming took 6 bases from V and 8 from J; bases not matched to a gene: 6. Germline CDR1 and CDR2: SQVTM and ANQGSEA. The CDR3 contains 13 residues. CDR3 region: CSVWDRGTEKLFF. DNA of the CDR3: TGCAGCGTGTGGGACAGGGGTACCGAAAAACTGTTTTTT.

The chain couples TRBV27 to TRBJ2-7, with D perhaps matching TRBD2 (6 bases). Trimming left V 0 bases short and J 0 bases short, with 9 bases between. CDR3 length: 15 amino acids. Germline V CDR1 and CDR2: MNHEY, SMNVEV (reference sequence). In nucleotides, the CDR3 is TGTGCCAGCAGTTTATCGCGGGACCTCTCCTACGAGCAGTACTTC. Protein sequence: CASSLSRDLSYEQYF.

CDR3 region: CASSYTGGSGANVLTF. The CDR3 coding sequence is TGTGCCAGCAGTTACACAGGGGGCTCTGGGGCCAACGTCCTGACTTTC. The chain carries TRBV7-2 and TRBJ2-6; TRBD1 matches 8 bases. This CDR3 comprises 16 residues. The J segment lost 0 bases and the V segment lost 6 bases, leaving 4 bases of the junction unmatched. Germline CDR1 and CDR2: SGHTA and FQGNSA.

This chain uses TRBV27 with TRBJ2-1; D may be TRBD2 (6 bases). The CDR3 is made up of 18 amino acids. CDR1 MNHEY and CDR2 SMNVEV come from the germline V gene (reference sequence). Trimming left V 3 bases short and J 1 base short, with 19 bases between. Here the CDR3 reads CASSFRLGPNFSYNEQFF. The CDR3 nucleotides are TGTGCCAGCAGTTTTAGACTAGGGCCCAATTTTTCCTACAATGAGCAGTTCTTC.

J is TRBJ1-5 and V is TRBV6-6, with 9 bases lining up with TRBD1. Germline V lookup: CDR1 MNHNY, CDR2 SVGAGI (reference sequence). This CDR3 contains 16 residues. Unmatched junction bases numbered 14, after V lost 7 bases and J lost 7 bases. In DNA form, the CDR3 reads TGTGCCAGCACTGTTATTCGGACAGGGGATATGCAGCCCCAGCATTTT. Its translation is CASTVIRTGDMQPQHF.

The V call is TRBV15, the J call TRBJ2-5, with D maybe TRBD2 (6 bases). The DNA end is more similar to TRBJ2-7, so the J call may be wrong. The CDR3 runs to 14 residues. CDR1 and CDR2 from the germline V gene are LNHNV and YYDKDF (reference sequence). This chain's CDR3 is CATSRDGGIYEQYF. CDR3 DNA: TGTGCCACCAGCAGAGACGGAGGGATCTACGAGCAGTACTTC.

The gene calls are TRBV15 and TRBJ1-1, with 7 bases that match TRBD1. The germline CDR1 and CDR2 sequences are LNHNV and YYDKDF (reference sequence). The ends lost 0 bases at V and 0 bases at J; junction bases unmatched: 7. The CDR3 length is 17 residues. The CDR3 nucleotides are TGTGCCACCAGCAGAGATTCGTACAGGGGCTTGAACACTGAAGCTTTCTTT. It yields the protein CATSRDSYRGLNTEAFF.

This clone came up once. The chain combines TRBV7-9 with TRBJ2-2; perhaps TRBD2 as D (7 bases). V lost 3 bases and J lost 9, with 11 bases in between. CDR3 length equals 13 residues. Germline CDR1 and CDR2: SEHNR and FQNEAQ (reference sequence). DNA for the CDR3: TGTGCCAGCAGCTTCCGGGGGGCCAGGGAGCTGTTTTTT. Translated: CASSFRGARELFF.

V usage is TRBV30 and J usage is TRBJ1-2; TRBD1 might be the D (6 bases). The CDR3 extends over 13 amino acids. The germline CDR1 and CDR2 sequences are GTSNPN and SVGIG (reference sequence). Trimming took 0 bases from V and 8 from J, leaving 13 bases between them. CDR3 nucleotides: TGTGCCTGGAGTGTCTGGTCCACAGGGGGCTACACCTTC. It specifies CAWSVWSTGGYTF. Variable domain in full (rest from reference TRBV30 and TRBJ1-2): SQTIHQWPATLVQPVGSPLSLECTVEGTSNPNLYWYRQAAGRGLQLLFYSVGIGQISSEVPQNLSASRPQDRQFILSSKKLLLSDSGFYLCAWSVWSTGGYTFGSGTRLTVV.

DNA of the CDR3: TGTGCCAGCAGCCCCCCTGGGACAGCCAATTCACCCCTCCACTTT. This sequence encodes CASSPPGTANSPLHF. The chain has TRBV3-1 (or the pseudogene TRBV3-2) and TRBJ1-6, with 7 bases matching TRBD1. With 4 bases clipped from V and 7 bases from J, the junction kept 7 bases outside the gene matches. The V gene's germline CDR1 is LGHDT and CDR2 YNNKEL (reference sequence). The CDR3 consists of 15 residues.

The V call is TRBV6-1, the J call TRBJ2-7; no clear D. Per the germline V gene, CDR1 is MNHNS and CDR2 is SASEGT. The CDR3 has 12 amino acids. The V gene lost 1 base and the J gene lost 2 bases, with 3 bases spanning the gap. CDR3: CASSEGAYEQYF. In DNA, the CDR3 is TGTGCCAGCAGTGAAGGAGCCTACGAGCAGTACTTC.

This clone was detected only once. V is TRBV5-1 and J is TRBJ2-7; D is unresolved. CDR3 length: 14 residues. Germline V gene sequence: CDR1 SGHRS, CDR2 YFSETQ. V was shortened by 5 bases and J by 0 bases, with 12 bases between the two germline ends. The CDR3 loop reads CASRGAVGSYEQYF. The DNA of the CDR3 is TGCGCCAGCAGAGGAGCAGTCGGCTCCTACGAGCAGTACTTC.

This clone came up once. V usage is TRBV30 and J usage is TRBJ2-5; TRBD2 matches at 8 bases. Germline V gene sequence: CDR1 GTSNPN, CDR2 SVGIG (reference sequence). The CDR3 consists of 16 residues. Germline trimming cut 2 bases from V and 3 bases from J; bases unmatched to any gene: 11. This chain's CDR3 is CAWSPTPTSGKETQYF. Written as DNA, the CDR3 is TGTGCCTGGAGTCCGACTCCCACTAGCGGAAAAGAGACCCAGTACTTC.

The chain joins TRBV4-1 to TRBJ2-1; TRBD2 agrees at 8 bases. The CDR3 runs to 17 residues. With V trimmed by 4 bases and J by 1 base, 9 bases remained unmatched. The germline CDR1 and CDR2 sequences are MGHRA and YSYEKL. Here the CDR3 reads CASSRGGLVMSYNEQFF. CDR3 DNA sequence: TGCGCCAGCAGCCGGGGGGGACTAGTGATGTCCTACAATGAGCAGTTCTTC.

The V and J genes are TRBV10-3 and TRBJ2-3; a weak D match, TRBD2 (5 bases). Germline values: CDR1 ENHRY, CDR2 SYGVKD. Trimming left V 8 bases short and J 1 base short, with 10 bases between. This CDR3 is built from 13 residues. CDR3 in amino acids: CAIQRPGTDTQYF. In DNA form, the CDR3 reads TGTGCCATCCAGCGGCCCGGCACAGATACGCAGTATTTT.

The V and J genes are TRBV25-1 and TRBJ2-3; D not resolved. Trimming cost V 6 bases and J 2 bases, with 12 bases left between them. Germline-derived CDR1 and CDR2 are MGHDK and SYGVNS. The CDR3 spans 14 residues. CDR3 sequence (DNA): TGTGCCAGCAGGCCCCCATTACTCACAGATACGCAGTATTTT. This encodes CASRPPLLTDTQYF. Based on the CDR3 plus reference TRBV25-1 and TRBJ2-3, the full variable domain is EADIYQTPRYLVIGTGKKITLECSQTMGHDKMYWYQQDPGMELHLIHYSYGVNSTEKGDLSSESTVSRIRTEHFPLTLESARPSHTSQYLCASRPPLLTDTQYFGPGTRLTVL.

This CDR3 is CASSQTSADTQYF. DNA of the CDR3: TGCGCCAGCAGCCAGACTAGTGCAGATACGCAGTATTTT. The V gene is TRBV4-3, the J gene TRBJ2-3; weak D call: TRBD2 (6 bases). This CDR3 comprises 13 residues. From germline, CDR1 is LGHNA and CDR2 YSLEER. Between the trimmed V and J ends, which lost 3 bases and 4 bases, there was a span of 8 bases.

This clone was detected once. The chain employs TRBV5-4 and TRBJ1-5, with D tentatively TRBD1 (6 bases). The ends were cut back, 4 bases at V and 10 bases at J, with 18 bases in the middle. This CDR3 is built from 14 residues. Germline CDR1 SGHNT, CDR2 YYREEE (reference sequence). The CDR3 DNA sequence: TGTGCCAGCAGCCTACAGGGTAGTAAGATACCCCAGCATTTT. This codes for CASSLQGSKIPQHF.